This note documents a single TCR beta chain sequence. This entry is derived from a study of blood T cell repertoires in COVID-19. Study at large: Both acute and convalescent COVID-19 samples were obtained from the United States, Italy and Spain. PBMCs, B-cell-depleted T cells, or T cells were the source of the cDNA or gDNA that made up the material.

The CDR3 is made up of 14 amino acids. V gave up 6 bases and J gave up 10 bases, with 21 bases separating them. The germline CDR1 and CDR2 sequences are LNHDA and SQIVND (reference sequence). Per the study methods: How many nucleated cells were present was estimated from reference gene primer amplification. Assay used: immunoSEQ multiplex PCR; TCRdb lists only in-frame clones, some missing. V, J and clone size were drawn from that table, and D and trimming were deduced from the DNA. The sample has 390,000 or so clones; roughly 89% are singletons. The material sequenced was peripheral blood. This sequence joins TRBV19 and TRBJ1-1; perhaps TRBD1 as D (6 bases). The origin of this receptor is a man younger than 35 with active or convalescent COVID-19. The CDR3 is CASRIATRGIGAFF. CDR3 DNA sequence: TGTGCCAGTAGGATTGCCACGAGGGGGATTGGAGCTTTCTTT.